The 9 T cell receptor beta chains below come from one sample, sequenced in a study of T cells in Graves' hyperthyroidism and ophthalmopathy. RNA transcripts served as the template for amplifying TCR beta CDR3 regions. Initially, a first-round RT-PCR of the TCR CDR3 employed the HTBI primer set. TCRdb re-derived calls from the multiplex PCR reads in MiXCR, one entry per CDR3 protein. The sample lists some 560,000 distinct CDR3 sequences; 15% to 19% were seen once. The sample taken for sequencing was blood. All receptors come from a woman under 40 with Graves' hyperthyroidism.

The chain joins TRBV29-1 to TRBJ1-2, with 10 bases matching TRBD1. The length of the CDR3 is 15 residues. Germline-derived CDR1 and CDR2 are SQVTM and ANQGSEA. Unmatched junction bases numbered 8, after V lost 3 bases and J lost 4 bases. The CDR3 coding sequence is TGCAGCGTTGAGCAGGGACAGGGGTTTTCCTATGGCTACACCTTC. Translation: CSVEQGQGFSYGYTF.

The V call is TRBV19, the J call TRBJ2-1; no clear D. CDR1 is LNHDA and CDR2 is SQIVND in the germline V gene (reference sequence). Deletions cut 3 bases from V and 3 bases from J, with 6 bases between. The CDR3 is 13 residues long. CDR3 in DNA: TGTGCCAGTAGTATTGCAGTCTACAATGAGCAGTTCTTC. It translates to CASSIAVYNEQFF.

In its sample, this clonotype was seen many times. The CDR3, as DNA: TGTGCCAGCAGCGCTAACAGGGTACGTCAGCCCCAGCATTTT. This gives the protein CASSANRVRQPQHF. The chain combines TRBV6-1 with TRBJ1-5; tentative D call: TRBD1 (6 bases). The CDR3 extends over 14 amino acids. The V gene lost 6 bases and the J gene lost 6 bases, with 15 bases spanning the gap. Germline CDR1 and CDR2: MNHNS and SASEGT.

This clonotype has only a few counts. This chain links TRBV19 with TRBJ1-1, with a tentative D call TRBD1 (5 bases). The CDR3 runs 14 residues. With 3 bases removed from V and 1 base from J, the gap between germline ends came to 9 bases. Germline V CDR1 and CDR2: LNHDA, SQIVND (reference sequence). DNA of the CDR3: TGTGCCAGTAGTATGGGGCGGGCGAACACTGAAGCTTTCTTT. Encoded protein: CASSMGRANTEAFF.

This clonotype occurred a few times. V and J are TRBV5-4 and TRBJ2-2, with TRBD2 identical over 8 bases. The ends lost 4 bases at V and 6 bases at J; junction bases unmatched: 8. The CDR3 runs to 15 residues. Germline V gene sequence: CDR1 SGHNT, CDR2 YYREEE (reference sequence). CDR3 DNA sequence: TGTGCCAGCAGCAACAGCGGGAGAGAGGCCGGGGAGCTGTTTTTT. It is translated as CASSNSGREAGELFF. Based on the CDR3 plus reference TRBV5-4 and TRBJ2-2, the full variable domain is ETGVTQSPTHLIKTRGQQVTLRCSSQSGHNTVSWYQQALGQGPQFIFQYYREEENGRGNFPPRFSGLQFPNYSSELNVNALELDDSALYLCASSNSGREAGELFFGEGSRLTVL.

On this clonotype: This may stem from a read error, because a much larger clone lies one nucleotide away. The chain links TRBV28 to TRBJ2-7, with TRBD1 matching over 8 bases. J lost 3 bases, V lost 6 bases, and 4 bases had no gene match. The CDR3 covers 13 residues. Looked up from germline, CDR1 is MDHEN and CDR2 is SYDVKM. CDR3 bases: TGTGCCAGCAGCCGGGACAGGCGCTACGAGCAGTACTTC. Protein product: CASSRDRRYEQYF.

The rearrangement uses TRBV6-1 and TRBJ2-7; 9 positions agree with TRBD1. In germline, CDR1 is MNHNS, CDR2 SASEGT. The CDR3 contains 17 residues. V gave up 6 bases and J gave up 0 bases; unmatched junction bases: 12. CDR3 region: CASSRGQGSISSYEQYF. In DNA, the CDR3 is TGTGCCAGCAGCCGGGGACAGGGATCTATCAGCTCCTACGAGCAGTACTTC.

This clonotype was observed a handful of times. CDR3 nucleotides: TGCAGCGTTGAAGCGGCAGCCGCTGACACAGATACGCAGTATTTT. Its protein is CSVEAAAADTDTQYF. The chain carries TRBV29-1 and TRBJ2-3; D unclear. The CDR3 is made up of 15 amino acids. Germline values: CDR1 SQVTM, CDR2 ANQGSEA. V lost 1 base and J lost 2, with 13 bases in between.

This clonotype was seen many times. The V and J genes are TRBV6-5 and TRBJ2-7; TRBD2 matches at 8 bases. V lost 0 bases and J lost 0; bases outside the gene matches: 10. This CDR3 comprises 18 residues. The germline gives CDR1 MNHEY, CDR2 SVGAGI. The CDR3 coding sequence is TGTGCCAGCAGTTACTCGCCTCCGGGACTAGGGAGCTCCTACGAGCAGTACTTC. The encoded protein is CASSYSPPGLGSSYEQYF.